The 5 T cell receptor beta chains presented below share a single source sample, sequenced in a study of cytomegalovirus exposure and HLA in healthy donors. 13 Jbeta primers and 60 Vbeta primers were used for the PCR. Profiling relied on immunoSEQ multiplex PCR, and the TCRdb table lists in-frame clones only, not all of them. The table lists about 70,000 clones, 78% of them singletons. The sequencing sample was made of PBMCs. These TCRs come from a girl aged 10-17 years in good health and CMV-seropositive.

In DNA, the CDR3 is TGTGCCAGCAGTGTCGGACATACCCTTAATTCACCCCTCCACTTT. As protein: CASSVGHTLNSPLHF. V usage is TRBV28 and J usage is TRBJ1-6, with D tentatively TRBD1 (5 bases). V lost 5 bases and J 6 bases, leaving 14 bases between the germline ends. Germline V gives CDR1 MDHEN, CDR2 SYDVKM. The CDR3 is 15 residues long.

Note on this clone: One end of the junction varies from germline; a read error may be responsible. The CDR3 reads CASSRTPSSYEQYF. The DNA of the CDR3 is TGTGCTAGCAGCAGAACCCCCAGCTCCTACGAGCAGTACTTC. This chain connects TRBV7-7 to TRBJ2-7, with no clear D. CDR3 length: 14 residues. CDR1 and CDR2 from the germline V gene are SSHAT and FNYEAQ (reference sequence).

The gene calls are TRBV10-3 and TRBJ1-3; D gene uncertain. This CDR3 contains 15 residues. Looked up from germline, CDR1 is ENHRY and CDR2 is SYGVKD. Trimming took off 0 bases at V and 6 bases at J, with 12 bases between the two ends. CDR3 region: CAISESGRVENTIYF. The CDR3 coding sequence is TGTGCCATCAGTGAGTCCGGGAGGGTTGAAAACACCATATATTTT.

The rearrangement links TRBV18 to TRBJ2-5; TRBD2 matches 8 bases. The germline CDR1 and CDR2 sequences are KGHSH and LQKENI. With V trimmed by 5 bases and J by 2 bases, 4 bases remained unmatched. The CDR3 loop spans 14 amino acids. CDR3 sequence: CASSALAVQETQYF. The CDR3 coding sequence is TGTGCCAGCTCAGCACTAGCGGTACAAGAGACCCAGTACTTC.

This clone was detected only once. This chain connects TRBV5-4 to TRBJ2-5; 8 nucleotides line up with TRBD2. This CDR3 has 15 residues. The V and J ends lost 4 bases and 5 bases, in that order; junction bases with no gene match: 10. CDR1 is SGHNT, CDR2 YYREEE, per germline (reference sequence). In nucleotides, the CDR3 is TGTGCCAGCAGCCACGGCGGGAGGCCGGGGGAGACCCAGTACTTC. Translation gives CASSHGGRPGETQYF.